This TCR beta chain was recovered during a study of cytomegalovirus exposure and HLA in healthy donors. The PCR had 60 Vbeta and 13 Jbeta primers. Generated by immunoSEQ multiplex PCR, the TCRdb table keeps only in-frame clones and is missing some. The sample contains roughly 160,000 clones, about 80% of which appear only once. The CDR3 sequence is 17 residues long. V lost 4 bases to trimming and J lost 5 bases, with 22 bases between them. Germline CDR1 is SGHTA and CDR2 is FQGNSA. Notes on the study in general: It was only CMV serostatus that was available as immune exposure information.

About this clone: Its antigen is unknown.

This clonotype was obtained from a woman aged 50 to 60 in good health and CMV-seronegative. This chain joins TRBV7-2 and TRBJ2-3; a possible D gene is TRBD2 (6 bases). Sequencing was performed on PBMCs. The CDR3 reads CASSYDLVTGAKDTQYF. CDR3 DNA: TGTGCCAGCAGCTACGACCTGGTGACGGGAGCCAAAGATACGCAGTATTTT.